The 14 T cell receptor beta chains given below trace back to one sample, sequenced in a study of response to subunit inactivated influenza vaccine. A single record per CDR3 protein comes from TCRdb applying MiXCR to the RT-PCR reads. The sample records roughly 500,000 distinct CDR3 sequences, roughly 23% being singletons. Here the sequenced sample was CD4+ T cells sorted from PBMCs, taken 4 to 6 days after vaccination. The receptors originated from a man aged 50-59 years who received an inactivated influenza vaccine.

The V gene is TRBV5-1, the J gene TRBJ2-7; 10 nucleotides match TRBD2. Germline V lookup: CDR1 SGHRS, CDR2 YFSETQ. V gave up 7 bases and J gave up 5 bases; unmatched junction bases: 9. CDR3 length: 14 residues. In DNA form, the CDR3 reads TGCGCCAGCTCTTCCGGGACTAGCGTGCACGAGCAGTACTTC. Translating gives CASSSGTSVHEQYF. Full variable domain (outside the CDR3, taken from reference TRBV5-1 and TRBJ2-7): KAGVTQTPRYLIKTRGQQVTLSCSPISGHRSVSWYQQTPGQGLQFLFEYFSETQRNKGNFPGRFSGRQFSNSRSEMNVSTLELGDSALYLCASSSGTSVHEQYFGPGTRLTVT.

V usage is TRBV29-1 and J usage is TRBJ2-3; D is perhaps TRBD1 (5 bases). Trimming removed 0 bases at V and 2 bases at J, with 12 bases between. Germline assignment: CDR1 SQVTM and CDR2 ANQGSEA. The CDR3 is 15 amino acids. DNA for the CDR3: TGCAGCGTTGAAGATGGGGCGACAGTCACAGATACGCAGTATTTT. Amino acid sequence: CSVEDGATVTDTQYF.

The sample holds a few counts of this clonotype. The chain is built from TRBV20-1 and TRBJ2-3; 7 nucleotides align to TRBD2. The CDR3 length is 15 residues. Germline CDR1 is DFQATT and CDR2 is SNEGSKA (reference sequence). V trimming: 1 base; J trimming: 3 bases; junction bases outside the gene matches: 7. CDR3: CSARGRSSGTDTQYF. Here the CDR3 DNA reads TGCAGTGCTAGAGGAAGGAGTAGCGGGACAGATACGCAGTATTTT.

This clonotype turned up a few times. This rearrangement joins TRBV10-3 to TRBJ2-3, with TRBD1 identical over 9 bases. The CDR3 runs to 16 residues. Germline values: CDR1 ENHRY, CDR2 SYGVKD. The trim removed 4 bases at V and 0 bases at J, leaving 5 bases unmatched. Here the CDR3 reads CAISGTGATSTDTQYF. CDR3 DNA: TGTGCCATCAGTGGGACAGGGGCTACAAGCACAGATACGCAGTATTTT.

This CDR3 reads CASSQGTGAEYF. DNA of the CDR3: TGTGCCAGCAGCCAAGGGACAGGTGCGGAGTACTTC. The chain is built from TRBV3-1 and TRBJ2-4, with TRBD1 matching over 7 bases. The V and J ends lost 1 base and 14 bases, in that order; junction bases with no gene match: 5. Germline lookup yields CDR1 LGHDT and CDR2 YNNKEL (reference sequence). The CDR3 is 12 residues long.

The chain combines TRBV2 with TRBJ2-5, with D uncertain. The V end lost 0 bases, the J end lost 7 bases, and 9 bases lay between the germline ends. The length of the CDR3 is 13 residues. Germline-derived CDR1 and CDR2 are SNHLY and FYNNEI. The CDR3 reads CASSEAGMGTQYF. The CDR3 DNA reads TGTGCCAGCAGTGAAGCGGGGATGGGGACCCAGTACTTC.

This clonotype was detected only a few times. The chain is built from TRBV28 and TRBJ1-2, with TRBD1 identical over 9 bases. Looked up from germline, CDR1 is MDHEN and CDR2 is SYDVKM. V lost 4 bases and J lost 7; bases outside the gene matches: 13. The CDR3 totals 16 residues. The CDR3 coding sequence is TGTGCCAGCAGTTCACGGACAGGGGTTTCGGCGGGTGGCTACACCTTC. It translates to CASSSRTGVSAGGYTF.

J is TRBJ2-1 and V is TRBV5-1; D not resolved. Trimming shortened V by 3 bases and J by 7 bases, and 5 bases separated the two germline ends. Per the germline V gene, CDR1 is SGHRS and CDR2 is YFSETQ. The CDR3 is 11 residues long. The CDR3 loop is CASSWMNEQFF. The DNA for the CDR3 is TGCGCCAGCAGCTGGATGAATGAGCAGTTCTTC.

The V and J genes are TRBV12-3 or TRBV12-4 and TRBJ2-2; 7 nucleotides match TRBD1. This CDR3 has 15 residues. Trimming removed 6 bases from V and 5 bases from J; junction bases left unmatched: 9. The CDR3 DNA reads as TGTGCCAGCAGCCACCGACAGGGAACAACCGGGGAGCTGTTTTTT. It yields the protein CASSHRQGTTGELFF.

This chain joins TRBV13 and TRBJ2-7; TRBD2 matches 12 bases. J was trimmed by 6 bases and V by 2 bases; bases with no gene match: 14. This CDR3 has 18 amino acids. Germline CDR1 PRHDT, CDR2 FYEKMQ (reference sequence). The CDR3 loop reads CASSLKVSWTSGDLEQYF. CDR3 bases: TGTGCCAGCAGCTTAAAAGTCTCGTGGACTAGCGGGGATCTCGAGCAGTACTTC.

This clonotype was observed a few times. The J gene is TRBJ2-7, the V gene TRBV5-1; 9 nucleotides line up with TRBD1. With V trimmed by 4 bases and J by 0 bases, 5 bases remained unmatched. Germline V CDR1 and CDR2: SGHRS, YFSETQ. This CDR3 has 15 amino acids. CDR3 DNA sequence: TGCGCCAGCAGCCAACAGGGGGCCAGCTCCTACGAGCAGTACTTC. As protein: CASSQQGASSYEQYF.

The chain couples TRBV12-3 or TRBV12-4 to TRBJ1-1, with D unclear. Trimming left V 5 bases short and J 5 bases short, with 12 bases between. The CDR3 length is 13 residues. This chain's CDR3 is CASSLGVATEAFF. The DNA of the CDR3 is TGTGCCAGCAGTCTAGGAGTAGCAACTGAAGCTTTCTTT.

The chain has TRBV19 and TRBJ2-7; TRBD2 matches at 8 bases. V dropped 4 bases and J dropped 2; count of bases not matched to a gene: 4. Germline-derived CDR1 and CDR2 are LNHDA and SQIVND (reference sequence). The CDR3 length is 14 residues. The CDR3 reads CASSRTSLAYEQYF. CDR3 bases: TGTGCCAGTAGTAGGACTAGCCTCGCCTACGAGCAGTACTTC.

The CDR3 DNA sequence: TGTGCCAGCAGTTCGGGCCTTCTGGGTGAGCAGTTCTTC. The encoded protein is CASSSGLLGEQFF. The J gene is TRBJ2-1, the V gene TRBV27; no reliable D call. Per the germline V gene, CDR1 is MNHEY and CDR2 is SMNVEV (reference sequence). The CDR3 has 13 residues. The V and J ends lost 4 bases and 9 bases respectively, with 13 bases between them.